The 13 T cell receptor beta chains below come from one sample, sequenced in a study of OX40 agonist ivuxolimab in advanced cancers. Method: immunoSEQ multiplex PCR; TCRdb's copy keeps in-frame clones and lacks some. The sample has some 70,000 clones, roughly nine tenths seen once. The sequences come from CD4+ or CD8+ T cells sorted from blood, collected in a trial of the OX40 agonist ivuxolimab. The receptors were sampled from an adult with an advanced solid tumor such as melanoma, head and neck, liver or kidney cancer.

This chain joins TRBV6-1 and TRBJ1-1; D not certain. Trimming removed 8 bases from V and 1 base from J, with 11 bases in between. CDR3 size: 13 residues. Germline lookup yields CDR1 MNHNS and CDR2 SASEGT. The CDR3 DNA is TGTGCCAGCCAGCGTCGGGAGAACACTGAAGCTTTCTTT. It yields the protein CASQRRENTEAFF.

V and J are TRBV5-1 and TRBJ1-4; TRBD1 aligns across 8 bases. The CDR3 is made up of 16 amino acids. Germline V lookup: CDR1 SGHRS, CDR2 YFSETQ. With V trimmed by 6 bases and J by 5 bases, 12 bases remained unmatched. The CDR3 protein is CASTGSAGGLNEKLFF. The CDR3 DNA sequence: TGCGCCAGCACCGGGTCGGCAGGGGGCCTCAATGAAAAACTGTTTTTT.

This clone was seen a single time. The chain combines TRBV5-1 with TRBJ2-7; D remains unclear. The V gene lost 0 bases and the J gene lost 2 bases, with 6 bases spanning the gap. CDR3 length: 13 residues. The V gene's germline CDR1 is SGHRS and CDR2 YFSETQ. The CDR3 bases are TGCGCCAGCAGCTTGGCCGCAACCTACGAGCAGTACTTC. Amino acid sequence: CASSLAATYEQYF.

The rearrangement links TRBV7-2 to TRBJ1-1; D is unclear. Trimming cost V 1 base and J 4 bases, with 13 bases left between them. Germline V CDR1 and CDR2: SGHTA, FQGNSA. CDR3 length: 15 amino acids. CDR3 coding DNA: TGTGCCAGCAGCTTAGTCTCCTCTAAAGTCACTGAAGCTTTCTTT. The encoded protein is CASSLVSSKVTEAFF.

The CDR3 bases are TGTGCCAGCAGCTTGCTCGGGGGGGGCACAGATACGCAGTATTTT. It is translated as CASSLLGGGTDTQYF. This rearrangement joins TRBV7-2 to TRBJ2-3; 8 positions agree with TRBD2. Germline V gene sequence: CDR1 SGHTA, CDR2 FQGNSA. J gave up 1 base and V 3 bases, and 3 bases lay outside the gene matches. The CDR3 runs to 15 residues.

The chain combines TRBV11-3 with TRBJ2-7, with a possible D match to TRBD1 (5 bases). The CDR3 has 13 amino acids. V was clipped by 5 bases and J by 3 bases, with 11 bases between them. Germline CDR1 and CDR2: SGHNT and YENEEA. The CDR3 spells CASSPQTDYEQYF. The CDR3 nucleotides read TGTGCCAGCAGCCCACAGACAGACTACGAGCAGTACTTC.

The chain recombines TRBV11-2 with TRBJ2-7; no definite D call. This CDR3 comprises 14 residues. From germline, CDR1 is SGHAT and CDR2 FQNNGV. The germline V and J ends were trimmed by 2 bases and 0 bases, with 8 bases remaining between them. CDR3 region: CASSLQFSSYEQYF. The CDR3 DNA follows: TGTGCCAGCAGCTTACAGTTCTCCTCCTACGAGCAGTACTTC. Based on the CDR3 plus reference TRBV11-2 and TRBJ2-7, the full variable domain is EAGVAQSPRYKIIEKRQSVAFWCNPISGHATLYWYQQILGQGPKLLIQFQNNGVVDDSQLPKDRFSAERLKGVDSTLKIQPAKLEDSAVYLCASSLQFSSYEQYFGPGTRLTVT.

This clone was found once. This rearrangement joins TRBV11-3 to TRBJ2-5, with a tentative D call TRBD2 (5 bases). The end of the DNA fits TRBJ2-7 better, so the J call may be wrong. CDR3 length: 15 amino acids. Germline V gene lookup returns CDR1 SGHNT and CDR2 YENEEA. The CDR3 reads CASSWSGSSSYEQYF. The CDR3 DNA sequence: TGTGCCAGCAGCTGGAGCGGATCCAGCTCCTACGAGCAGTACTTC.

For this clone: This sample also contains other DNA sequences that code for the same CDR3. The chain combines TRBV15 with TRBJ2-3; D is unresolved. The ends were cut back, 1 base at V and 0 bases at J, with 5 bases in the middle. Germline V gene sequence: CDR1 LNHNV, CDR2 YYDKDF (reference sequence). CDR3 length equals 14 residues. CDR3 sequence: CATSRGLSTDTQYF. Written as DNA, the CDR3 is TGTGCCACCAGCAGAGGGCTTAGCACAGATACGCAGTATTTT. Variable domain in full (rest from reference TRBV15 and TRBJ2-3): DAMVIQNPRYQVTQFGKPVTLSCSQTLNHNVMYWYQQKSSQAPKLLFHYYDKDFNNEADTPDNFQSRRPNTSFCFLDIRSPGLGDTAMYLCATSRGLSTDTQYFGPGTRLTVL.

This rearrangement joins TRBV2 to TRBJ2-5; no clear D. With 6 bases removed from V and 1 base from J, the gap between germline ends came to 3 bases. This CDR3 comprises 11 residues. The germline V gene encodes CDR1 SNHLY and CDR2 FYNNEI. The CDR3 loop is CASRLQETQYF. As DNA, the CDR3 is TGTGCCAGCAGGCTCCAAGAGACCCAGTACTTC.

This sequence joins TRBV6-1 and TRBJ1-2, with D hard to call. V lost 4 bases and J 2 bases, leaving 17 bases between the germline ends. This CDR3 is built from 16 residues. CDR1 MNHNS and CDR2 SASEGT come from the germline V gene. This CDR3 is CASSGLAECRNYGYTF. The DNA of the CDR3 is TGTGCCAGCAGTGGGCTTGCGGAATGTAGAAACTATGGCTACACCTTC.

The chain recombines TRBV30 with TRBJ1-6; tentative D call: TRBD1 (5 bases). Deletions cut 7 bases from V and 7 bases from J, with 17 bases between. The CDR3 length is 14 residues. The V gene's germline CDR1 is GTSNPN and CDR2 SVGIG (reference sequence). The CDR3 DNA follows: TGTGCCTATCACTCGGGACTGCTAAATTCACCCCTCCACTTT. Residues: CAYHSGLLNSPLHF.

The V gene is TRBV10-3, the J gene TRBJ1-1, with a weak D call TRBD1 (6 bases). The length of the CDR3 is 15 residues. Germline V CDR1 and CDR2: ENHRY, SYGVKD. Trimming took 0 bases from V and 4 from J, leaving 12 bases between them. The CDR3 sequence: CAISESKGGSTEAFF. CDR3 sequence (DNA): TGTGCCATCAGTGAGTCGAAGGGGGGGAGCACTGAAGCTTTCTTT.